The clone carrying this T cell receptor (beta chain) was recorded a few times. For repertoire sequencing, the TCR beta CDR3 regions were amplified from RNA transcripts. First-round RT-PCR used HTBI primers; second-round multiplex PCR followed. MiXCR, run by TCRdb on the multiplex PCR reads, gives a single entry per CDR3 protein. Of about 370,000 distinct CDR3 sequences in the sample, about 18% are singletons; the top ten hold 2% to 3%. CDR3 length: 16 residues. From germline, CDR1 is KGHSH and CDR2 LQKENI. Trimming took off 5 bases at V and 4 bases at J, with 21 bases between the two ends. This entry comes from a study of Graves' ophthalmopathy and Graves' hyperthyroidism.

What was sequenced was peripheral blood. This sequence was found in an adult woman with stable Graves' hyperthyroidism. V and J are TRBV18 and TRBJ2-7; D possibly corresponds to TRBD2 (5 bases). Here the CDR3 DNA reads TGTGCCAGCTCAATTGGTGCTGCTAGCCTCGGATACGAGCAGTACTTC. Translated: CASSIGAASLGYEQYF.